This T cell receptor beta chain was captured in a study of cytomegalovirus exposure and HLA in healthy donors. The V and J ends lost 0 bases and 11 bases respectively, with 12 bases between them. CDR3 length equals 13 residues. From germline, CDR1 is SGDLS and CDR2 YYNGEE. The PCR employed 60 Vbeta primers together with 13 Jbeta primers. The data were produced by immunoSEQ multiplex PCR, yet TCRdb's version contains in-frame clones alone and is incomplete. The sample shows 180,000 or so clones, over 75% of them seen only once. The gene calls are TRBV9 and TRBJ2-4; D remains ambiguous. The receptor was derived from a man younger than 30 in good health and CMV-seropositive. Sequenced material: PBMCs. DNA for the CDR3: TGTGCCAGCAGCGTAGCTGAAAAGCCGGTTCAGTACTTC. Translated: CASSVAEKPVQYF.